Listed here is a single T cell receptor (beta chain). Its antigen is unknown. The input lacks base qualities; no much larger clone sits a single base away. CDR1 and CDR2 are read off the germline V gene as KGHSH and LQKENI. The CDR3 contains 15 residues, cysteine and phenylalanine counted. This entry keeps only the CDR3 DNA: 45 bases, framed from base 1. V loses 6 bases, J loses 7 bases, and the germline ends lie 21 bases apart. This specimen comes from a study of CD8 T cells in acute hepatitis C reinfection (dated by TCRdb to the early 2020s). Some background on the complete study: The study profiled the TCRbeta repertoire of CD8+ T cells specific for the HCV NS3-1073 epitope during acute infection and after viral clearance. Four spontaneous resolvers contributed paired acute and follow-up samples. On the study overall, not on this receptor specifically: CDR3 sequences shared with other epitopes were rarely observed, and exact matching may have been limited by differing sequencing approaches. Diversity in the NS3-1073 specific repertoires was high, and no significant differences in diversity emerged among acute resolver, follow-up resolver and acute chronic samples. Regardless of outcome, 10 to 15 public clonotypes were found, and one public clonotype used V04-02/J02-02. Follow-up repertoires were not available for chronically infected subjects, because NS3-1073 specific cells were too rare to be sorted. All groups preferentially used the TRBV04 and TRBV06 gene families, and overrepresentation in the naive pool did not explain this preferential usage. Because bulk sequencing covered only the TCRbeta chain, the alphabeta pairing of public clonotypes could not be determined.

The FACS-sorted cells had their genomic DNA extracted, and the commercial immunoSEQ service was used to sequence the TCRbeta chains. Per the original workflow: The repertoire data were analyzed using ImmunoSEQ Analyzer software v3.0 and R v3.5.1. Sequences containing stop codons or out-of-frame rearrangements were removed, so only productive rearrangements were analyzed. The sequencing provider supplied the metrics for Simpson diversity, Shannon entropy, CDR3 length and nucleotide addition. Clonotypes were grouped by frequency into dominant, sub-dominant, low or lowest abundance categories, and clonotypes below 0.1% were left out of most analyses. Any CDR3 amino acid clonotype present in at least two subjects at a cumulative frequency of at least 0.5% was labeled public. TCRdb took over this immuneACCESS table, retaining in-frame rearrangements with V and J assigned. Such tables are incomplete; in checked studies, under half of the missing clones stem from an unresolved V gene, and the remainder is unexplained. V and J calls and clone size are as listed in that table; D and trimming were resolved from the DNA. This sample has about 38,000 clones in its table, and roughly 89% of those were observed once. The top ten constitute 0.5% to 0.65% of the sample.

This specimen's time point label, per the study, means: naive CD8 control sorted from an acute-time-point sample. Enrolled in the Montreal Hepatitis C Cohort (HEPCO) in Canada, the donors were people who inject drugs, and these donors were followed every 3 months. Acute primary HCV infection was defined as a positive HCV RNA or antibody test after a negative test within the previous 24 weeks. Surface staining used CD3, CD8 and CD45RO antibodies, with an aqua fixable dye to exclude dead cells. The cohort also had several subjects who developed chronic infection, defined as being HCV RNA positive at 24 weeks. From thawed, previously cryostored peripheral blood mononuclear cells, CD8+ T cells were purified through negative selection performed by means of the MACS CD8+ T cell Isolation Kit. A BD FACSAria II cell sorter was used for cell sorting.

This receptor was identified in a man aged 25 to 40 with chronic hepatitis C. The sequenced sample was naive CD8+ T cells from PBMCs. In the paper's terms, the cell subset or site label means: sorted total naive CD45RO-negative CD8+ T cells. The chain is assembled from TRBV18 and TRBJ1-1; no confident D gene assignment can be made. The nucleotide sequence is TGTGCCAGCTCCCAACCTCCCCAGGAGAAGGTTGAAGCTTTCTTT. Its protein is CASSQPPQEKVEAFF. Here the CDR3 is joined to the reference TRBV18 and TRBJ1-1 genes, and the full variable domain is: NAGVMQNPRHLVRRRGQEARLRCSPMKGHSHVYWYRQLPEEGLKFMVYLQKENIIDESGMPKERFSAEFPKEGPSILRIQQVVRGDSAAYFCASSQPPQEKVEAFFGQGTRLTVV.